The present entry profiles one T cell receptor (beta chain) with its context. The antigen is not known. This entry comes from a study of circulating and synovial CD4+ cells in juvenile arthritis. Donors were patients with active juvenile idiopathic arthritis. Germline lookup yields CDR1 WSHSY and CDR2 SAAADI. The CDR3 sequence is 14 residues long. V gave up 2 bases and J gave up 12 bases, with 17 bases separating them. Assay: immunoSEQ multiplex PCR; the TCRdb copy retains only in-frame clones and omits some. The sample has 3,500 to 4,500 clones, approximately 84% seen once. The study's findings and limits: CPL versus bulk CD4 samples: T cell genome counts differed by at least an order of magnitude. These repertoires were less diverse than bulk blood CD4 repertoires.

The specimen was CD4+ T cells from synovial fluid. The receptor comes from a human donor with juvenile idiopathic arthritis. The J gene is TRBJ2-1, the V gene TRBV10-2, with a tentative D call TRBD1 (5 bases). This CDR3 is CASSEAGSGLRQFF. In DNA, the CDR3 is TGCGCCAGCAGTGAGGCCGGGTCAGGGCTGAGGCAGTTCTTC.